One and the same sample provided the 31 T cell receptor beta chains below, sequenced in a study of cytomegalovirus exposure and HLA in healthy donors. It was with 60 Vbeta and 13 Jbeta primers that the PCR ran. Using immunoSEQ multiplex PCR, the repertoire was profiled, and TCRdb retains in-frame clones only, with some absent. The sample lists 120,000 to 150,000 clones; around 79% were seen once. The source material was PBMCs. These receptors all come from a woman in her forties or fifties in good health and CMV-seropositive.

This clone was detected a few times. This chain uses TRBV5-1 with TRBJ1-2; D possibly corresponds to TRBD1 (5 bases). Trimming removed 4 bases from V and 9 bases from J, with 25 bases in between. Germline V gene data show CDR1 as SGHRS and CDR2 as YFSETQ. The CDR3 spans 16 residues. CDR3 coding DNA: TGCGCCAGCAGCAAAGTGCAGGGCCTCCCCGCTACGAGCTACACCTTC. It yields the protein CASSKVQGLPATSYTF.

In its sample, this clone was seen a few times. This chain joins TRBV5-1 and TRBJ2-7; 8 bases agree with TRBD1. CDR3 size: 13 residues. The germline V gene encodes CDR1 SGHRS and CDR2 YFSETQ. V lost 3 bases, J lost 6 bases, and 5 bases stayed unmatched. CDR3 region: CASSWGQASEQYF. The CDR3 bases are TGCGCCAGCAGCTGGGGACAGGCGAGCGAGCAGTACTTC.

The CDR3 nucleotides are TGCAGCGTGGGGAGCAATGAGCAGTTCTTC. Translation: CSVGSNEQFF. The J gene is TRBJ2-1, the V gene TRBV29-1; a possible D gene is TRBD2 (5 bases). CDR1 SQVTM and CDR2 ANQGSEA come from the germline V gene. The CDR3 is 10 amino acids. Trimming pared 6 bases from V and 6 bases from J, leaving 6 bases between.

V is TRBV6-6 and J is TRBJ2-3; 8 bases line up with TRBD2. Germline CDR1 and CDR2: MNHNY and SVGAGI (reference sequence). The CDR3 is 16 residues long. The V segment lost 7 bases and the J segment 5 bases; nucleotides outside the gene matches: 14. The CDR3 DNA follows: TGTGCCAGCACCTTGGCGGCTGCCGGGGGGGGAGATACGCAGTATTTT. It is translated as CASTLAAAGGGDTQYF.

The chain joins TRBV28 to TRBJ1-2; D gene unclear. Trimming removed 0 bases from V and 4 bases from J, with 12 bases in between. The V gene's germline CDR1 is MDHEN and CDR2 SYDVKM. CDR3 size: 15 residues. Here the CDR3 reads CASSLWDSEVYGYTF. CDR3 sequence (DNA): TGTGCCAGCAGTTTATGGGACTCAGAGGTCTATGGCTACACCTTC.

The V call is TRBV9, the J call TRBJ2-7, with 7 bases that match TRBD1. Germline V gene data show CDR1 as SGDLS and CDR2 as YYNGEE. V gave up 9 bases and J gave up 5 bases; unmatched junction bases: 11. CDR3 length equals 13 residues. This CDR3 reads CATPTTGKNEQYF. The DNA of the CDR3 is TGTGCCACCCCCACGACAGGGAAAAACGAGCAGTACTTC.

This chain's CDR3 is CASSLRGGDSPLHF. As DNA, the CDR3 is TGTGCCAGCAGTTTAAGAGGGGGAGACTCACCCCTCCACTTT. The rearrangement links TRBV28 to TRBJ1-6, with D possibly matching TRBD1 (6 bases). CDR3 length: 14 residues. V was trimmed by 2 bases and J by 10 bases, leaving 12 bases between them. Germline V gene lookup returns CDR1 MDHEN and CDR2 SYDVKM. Full variable domain (remainder filled in from reference TRBV28 and TRBJ1-6): DVKVTQSSRYLVKRTGEKVFLECVQDMDHENMFWYRQDPGLGLRLIYFSYDVKMKEKGDIPEGYSVSREKKERFSLILESASTNQTSMYLCASSLRGGDSPLHFGNGTRLTVT.

The gene calls are TRBV5-1 and TRBJ2-5; 14 nucleotides agree with TRBD2. V was clipped by 4 bases and J by 3 bases; unmatched bases: 2. The CDR3 is 15 amino acids. The germline CDR1 and CDR2 sequences are SGHRS and YFSETQ. CDR3 sequence: CASSPTSGGEETQYF. The CDR3 DNA reads TGCGCCAGCAGCCCGACTAGCGGGGGGGAAGAGACCCAGTACTTC.

This clone has only a few counts. Other nucleotide sequences from this sample produce the same CDR3. The chain links TRBV5-4 to TRBJ1-4; D is perhaps TRBD1 (5 bases). This CDR3 contains 15 residues. The V gene lost 4 bases and the J gene lost 5 bases, with 15 bases spanning the gap. Germline loops: CDR1 SGHNT, CDR2 YYREEE (reference sequence). Written as DNA, the CDR3 is TGTGCCAGCAGCCTGGAAGGTGGGGCGAATGAAAAACTGTTTTTT. Translation gives CASSLEGGANEKLFF.

The rearrangement joins TRBV5-1 to TRBJ2-7; the match to TRBD1 covers 7 bases. CDR1 SGHRS and CDR2 YFSETQ come from the germline V gene. V lost 2 bases, J lost 3 bases, and 5 bases stayed unmatched. CDR3 length: 14 amino acids. DNA of the CDR3: TGCGCCAGCAGCTTCGGGGACAGACACTACGAGCAGTACTTC. This sequence encodes CASSFGDRHYEQYF.

This clone was seen a few times. This rearrangement joins TRBV4-1 to TRBJ2-5, with 10 nucleotides matching TRBD2. The CDR3 is 15 amino acids. CDR1 and CDR2 (germline): MGHRA, YSYEKL. The ends lost 5 bases at V and 2 bases at J; junction bases unmatched: 5. The CDR3 is CASSYGLAAQETQYF. DNA for the CDR3: TGCGCCAGCAGCTATGGACTAGCGGCGCAAGAGACCCAGTACTTC.

This chain uses TRBV15 with TRBJ1-5; no clear D. This CDR3 has 14 residues. CDR1 is LNHNV and CDR2 is YYDKDF in the germline V gene (reference sequence). V was trimmed by 3 bases and J by 0 bases, leaving 6 bases between them. As DNA, the CDR3 is TGTGCCACCAGCAGCAGTTATAGCAATCAGCCCCAGCATTTT. Residues: CATSSSYSNQPQHF.

The genes are TRBV29-1 and TRBJ2-7; TRBD1 aligns across 9 bases. Germline CDR1 reads SQVTM; CDR2 reads ANQGSEA. This CDR3 contains 12 residues. Trimming took 7 bases from V and 2 from J; bases not matched to a gene: 3. CDR3 amino acids: CSGTGVTYEQYF. DNA of the CDR3: TGCAGCGGGACAGGGGTTACCTACGAGCAGTACTTC.

The chain combines TRBV5-1 with TRBJ1-3; 7 bases map to TRBD1. Germline CDR1 SGHRS, CDR2 YFSETQ. This CDR3 contains 14 residues. The V gene end was trimmed by 0 bases and the J gene end by 8 bases; junction bases not matched to a gene: 5. The CDR3: CASSLGQGLDTIYF. The DNA of the CDR3 is TGCGCCAGCAGCTTGGGACAGGGTCTGGACACCATATATTTT.

V usage is TRBV19 and J usage is TRBJ1-1; no firm D call. The germline CDR1 and CDR2 sequences are LNHDA and SQIVND (reference sequence). CDR3 size: 14 residues. Trimming stripped 4 bases from V and 1 base from J, with 10 bases between. DNA for the CDR3: TGTGCCAGTAGTAACAACCCGGGGAACACTGAAGCTTTCTTT. This sequence encodes CASSNNPGNTEAFF.

The chain employs TRBV6-4 and TRBJ2-3, with D perhaps matching TRBD2 (5 bases). CDR1 is MRHNA and CDR2 is SNTAGT in the germline V gene. The V end lost 3 bases, the J end lost 4 bases, and 11 bases lay between the germline ends. The CDR3 totals 14 residues. CDR3 region: CASSEEVDSDTQYF. The CDR3 DNA reads as TGTGCCAGCAGTGAGGAGGTAGATTCAGATACGCAGTATTTT.

The V gene is TRBV4-1, the J gene TRBJ1-5; D remains ambiguous. CDR3 length equals 15 residues. V gave up 4 bases and J gave up 0 bases, with 10 bases separating them. CDR1 is MGHRA and CDR2 is YSYEKL in the germline V gene. As DNA, the CDR3 is TGCGCCAGCAGCCCGGCCCCGGGTAGCAATCAGCCCCAGCATTTT. This gives the protein CASSPAPGSNQPQHF.

J is TRBJ2-1 and V is TRBV7-8, with D perhaps matching TRBD2 (6 bases). The V gene lost 5 bases and the J gene lost 5 bases, with 13 bases spanning the gap. The germline V gene encodes CDR1 SGHVS and CDR2 FQNEAQ. The CDR3 has 14 residues. CDR3 sequence reads: CASSPRRGDNEQFF. For the CDR3, the DNA is TGTGCCAGCAGCCCCCGGCGGGGAGACAATGAGCAGTTCTTC.

V usage is TRBV6-5 and J usage is TRBJ2-3; TRBD1 agrees at 11 bases. V shed 4 bases and J 9 bases; nucleotides not matched to a gene: 3. CDR1 and CDR2 (germline): MNHEY, SVGAGI. This CDR3 comprises 13 residues. The CDR3 loop is CASSSGTGGTQYF. The CDR3 nucleotides read TGTGCCAGCAGTTCGGGGACAGGGGGAACGCAGTATTTT.

This clone was recorded a few times. The chain uses TRBV28 and TRBJ1-5; 10 bases match TRBD1. Germline lookup yields CDR1 MDHEN and CDR2 SYDVKM. The V gene end was trimmed by 4 bases and the J gene end by 5 bases; junction bases not matched to a gene: 26. This CDR3 spans 22 amino acids. The CDR3 here is CASSSGTGVLALSGNFYQPQHF. The CDR3 DNA reads as TGTGCCAGCAGTTCCGGGACAGGGGTTCTTGCGCTCTCAGGTAACTTTTATCAGCCCCAGCATTTT.

This clone was found once. This chain joins TRBV5-1 and TRBJ2-1, with a weak D call TRBD1 (6 bases). The V end lost 0 bases, the J end lost 3 bases, and 10 bases lay between the germline ends. Germline assignment: CDR1 SGHRS and CDR2 YFSETQ. CDR3 length equals 15 residues. The CDR3 coding sequence is TGCGCCAGCAGCTTGGTGGGGGCCGTCTACAATGAGCAGTTCTTC. This gives the protein CASSLVGAVYNEQFF.

V is TRBV4-3 and J is TRBJ2-7, with TRBD2 identical over 7 bases. With 4 bases clipped from V and 2 bases from J, the junction kept 5 bases outside the gene matches. CDR1 and CDR2 from the germline V gene are LGHNA and YSLEER. CDR3 length: 14 amino acids. The CDR3 coding sequence is TGCGCCAGCAGCCGAGGGGAGGGACCCTACGAGCAGTACTTC. Translating gives CASSRGEGPYEQYF.

The chain joins TRBV7-2 to TRBJ2-7; D remains ambiguous. This CDR3 region has 11 residues. With 5 bases removed from V and 7 bases from J, the gap between germline ends came to 9 bases. Germline CDR1 and CDR2: SGHTA and FQGNSA. The CDR3 spells CASSDRYEQYF. DNA of the CDR3: TGTGCCAGCAGCGATCGGTATGAGCAGTACTTC.

This clone was observed once. This rearrangement joins TRBV28 to TRBJ1-2; 12 nucleotides align to TRBD1. CDR3 size: 15 residues. Germline V gene data show CDR1 as MDHEN and CDR2 as SYDVKM. Trimming at V came to 2 bases and at J to 7 bases, leaving 5 bases not matched to a gene. The CDR3 sequence is CASSLGTGGVSGYTF. The CDR3 bases are TGTGCCAGCAGTTTAGGGACAGGGGGCGTTTCTGGCTACACCTTC.

V usage is TRBV19 and J usage is TRBJ2-2, with 7 bases identical to TRBD1. The CDR3 spans 14 residues. Trimming removed 6 bases from V and 5 bases from J; junction bases left unmatched: 6. Germline values: CDR1 LNHDA, CDR2 SQIVND (reference sequence). The chain's CDR3 is CASRETGWTGELFF. The CDR3 coding sequence is TGTGCCAGTAGGGAGACAGGGTGGACCGGGGAGCTGTTTTTT.

This chain connects TRBV11-3 to TRBJ1-1, with D tentatively TRBD1 (6 bases). Per germline, CDR1 SGHNT and CDR2 YENEEA. The length of the CDR3 is 13 residues. Trimming pared 5 bases from V and 11 bases from J, leaving 18 bases between. CDR3 DNA: TGTGCCAGCAGCCTCGTACAGGGAAGTGAGGCTTTCTTT. Its translation is CASSLVQGSEAFF.

This rearrangement joins TRBV9 to TRBJ2-5, with a weak D call TRBD2 (5 bases). V was clipped by 0 bases and J by 3 bases, with 6 bases between them. The CDR3 has 13 residues. CDR1 is SGDLS, CDR2 YYNGEE, per germline. CDR3 DNA: TGTGCCAGCAGCGTAGCGACTAAAGAGACCCAGTACTTC. Protein: CASSVATKETQYF.

The CDR3 reads CAISDRDTTGFYEQYF. DNA for the CDR3: TGTGCCATCAGTGATCGGGATACGACAGGTTTCTACGAGCAGTACTTC. This chain uses TRBV10-3 with TRBJ2-7; a possible D gene is TRBD1 (6 bases). V was clipped by 3 bases and J by 3 bases, with 18 bases between them. This CDR3 region has 16 residues. Germline-derived CDR1 and CDR2 are ENHRY and SYGVKD.

This clone was seen only a few times. This CDR3 is also generated by other DNA sequences in the sample. The rearrangement uses TRBV15 and TRBJ1-1; TRBD1 is a possible D gene (5 bases). The CDR3 contains 15 residues. Deletions cut 1 base from V and 0 bases from J, with 9 bases between. CDR1 and CDR2 (germline): LNHNV, YYDKDF (reference sequence). CDR3 coding DNA: TGTGCCACCAGCAGAGGCCCAGGGATGAACACTGAAGCTTTCTTT. This translates into CATSRGPGMNTEAFF.

This rearrangement joins TRBV6-5 to TRBJ2-5; D is possibly TRBD2 (5 bases). V was pared by 4 bases and J by 1 base, with 16 bases between. The CDR3 has 16 amino acids. Germline CDR1 and CDR2: MNHEY and SVGAGI. CDR3 DNA sequence: TGTGCCAGCAGTTCGGGGTGGGCCGGGTCCCAAGAGACCCAGTACTTC. Its translation is CASSSGWAGSQETQYF.

The rearrangement links TRBV2 to TRBJ2-7; 8 bases match TRBD1. The length of the CDR3 is 15 residues. Trimming at V came to 7 bases and at J to 5 bases, leaving 13 bases not matched to a gene. In germline, CDR1 is SNHLY, CDR2 FYNNEI. The CDR3 protein is CASTRSGQGNHEQYF. The CDR3 nucleotides are TGTGCCAGCACTCGATCTGGACAGGGAAATCACGAGCAGTACTTC.